Following are 3 T cell receptor beta chains from one sample sequenced in a study of blood T cell repertoires in COVID-19. The repertoire was sequenced with immunoSEQ multiplex PCR; TCRdb's copy has only in-frame clones and lacks some. The table shows about 130,000 clones, with approximately 90% occurring only once. Sequenced sample: peripheral blood. The receptors here all came from a man aged 55 to 70 with COVID-19, enrolled during active disease.

The chain recombines TRBV5-1 with TRBJ1-3; the D gene is possibly TRBD1 (5 bases). Germline CDR1 reads SGHRS; CDR2 reads YFSETQ. With 4 bases removed from V and 4 bases from J, the gap between germline ends came to 15 bases. The CDR3 loop spans 15 amino acids. CDR3 protein: CASSRGRDSGNTIYF. For the CDR3, the DNA is TGCGCCAGCAGCCGAGGCAGGGATTCAGGAAACACCATATATTTT.

This chain links TRBV2 with TRBJ2-5; D might be TRBD2 (6 bases). Trimming shortened V by 4 bases and J by 2 bases, and 11 bases separated the two germline ends. The CDR3 is made up of 14 amino acids. CDR1 is SNHLY, CDR2 FYNNEI, per germline. This CDR3 is CASSAPSAQETQYF. The CDR3 DNA reads TGTGCCAGCAGTGCCCCTAGCGCACAAGAGACCCAGTACTTC.

The gene calls are TRBV28 and TRBJ2-5; D ambiguous. Germline V gene sequence: CDR1 MDHEN, CDR2 SYDVKM. Deletions cut 3 bases from V and 5 bases from J, with 16 bases between. This CDR3 comprises 15 residues. Here the CDR3 reads CASSFTEMARETQYF. The CDR3 DNA reads as TGTGCCAGCAGTTTCACCGAAATGGCGCGGGAGACCCAGTACTTC.